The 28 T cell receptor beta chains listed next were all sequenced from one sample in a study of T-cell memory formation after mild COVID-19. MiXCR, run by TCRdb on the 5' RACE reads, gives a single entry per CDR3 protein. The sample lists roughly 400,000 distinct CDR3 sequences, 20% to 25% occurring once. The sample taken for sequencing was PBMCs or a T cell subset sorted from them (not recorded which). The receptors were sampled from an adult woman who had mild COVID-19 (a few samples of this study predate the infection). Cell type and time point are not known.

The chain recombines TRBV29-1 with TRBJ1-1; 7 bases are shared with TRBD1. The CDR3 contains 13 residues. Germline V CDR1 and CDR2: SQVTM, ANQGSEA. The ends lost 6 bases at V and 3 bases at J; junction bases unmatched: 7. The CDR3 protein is CSVETGAHTEAFF. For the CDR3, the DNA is TGCAGCGTAGAAACAGGGGCCCACACTGAAGCTTTCTTT. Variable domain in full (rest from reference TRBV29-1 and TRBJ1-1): SAVISQKPSRDICQRGTSLTIQCQVDSQVTMMFWYRQQPGQSLTLIATANQGSEATYESGFVIDKFPISRPNLTFSTLTVSNMSPEDSSIYLCSVETGAHTEAFFGQGTRLTVV.

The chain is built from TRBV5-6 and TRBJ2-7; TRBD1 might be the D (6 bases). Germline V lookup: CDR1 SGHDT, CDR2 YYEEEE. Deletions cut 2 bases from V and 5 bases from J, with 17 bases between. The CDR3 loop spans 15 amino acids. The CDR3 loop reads CASSFRAGVRNEQYF. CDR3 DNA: TGTGCCAGCAGCTTCAGGGCAGGGGTCAGGAACGAGCAGTACTTC.

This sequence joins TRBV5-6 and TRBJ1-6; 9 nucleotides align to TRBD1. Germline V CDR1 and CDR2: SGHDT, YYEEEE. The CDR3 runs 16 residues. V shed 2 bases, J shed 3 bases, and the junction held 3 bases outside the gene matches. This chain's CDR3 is CASSFGTGNYNSPLHF. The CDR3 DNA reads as TGTGCCAGCAGCTTCGGGACAGGGAACTATAATTCACCCCTCCACTTT.

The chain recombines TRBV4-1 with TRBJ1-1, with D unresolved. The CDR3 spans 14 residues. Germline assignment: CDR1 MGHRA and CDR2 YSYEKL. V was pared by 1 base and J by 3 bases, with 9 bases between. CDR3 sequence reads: CASSQVQVDTEAFF. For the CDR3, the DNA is TGCGCCAGCAGCCAAGTGCAGGTGGACACTGAAGCTTTCTTT.

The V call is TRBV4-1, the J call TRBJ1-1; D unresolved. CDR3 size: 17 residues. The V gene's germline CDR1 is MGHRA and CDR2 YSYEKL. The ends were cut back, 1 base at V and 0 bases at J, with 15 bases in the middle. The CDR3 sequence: CASSQAGQAVMNTEAFF. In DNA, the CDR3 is TGCGCCAGCAGCCAAGCCGGGCAGGCGGTAATGAACACTGAAGCTTTCTTT.

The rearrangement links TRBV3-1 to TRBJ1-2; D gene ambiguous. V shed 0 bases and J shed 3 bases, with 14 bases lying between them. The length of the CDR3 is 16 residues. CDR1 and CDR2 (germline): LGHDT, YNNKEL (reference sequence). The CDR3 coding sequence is TGTGCCAGCAGCCAAGATGGCGGCAGATCCTACTATGGCTACACCTTC. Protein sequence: CASSQDGGRSYYGYTF.

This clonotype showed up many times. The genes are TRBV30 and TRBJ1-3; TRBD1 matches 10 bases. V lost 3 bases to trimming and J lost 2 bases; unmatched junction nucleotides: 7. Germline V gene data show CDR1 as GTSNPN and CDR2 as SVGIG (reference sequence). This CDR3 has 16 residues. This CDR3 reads CAWRGRDRGAGNTIYF. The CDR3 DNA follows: TGTGCCTGGAGAGGAAGGGACAGGGGAGCTGGAAACACCATATATTTT. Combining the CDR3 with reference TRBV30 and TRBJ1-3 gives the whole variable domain SQTIHQWPATLVQPVGSPLSLECTVEGTSNPNLYWYRQAAGRGLQLLFYSVGIGQISSEVPQNLSASRPQDRQFILSSKKLLLSDSGFYLCAWRGRDRGAGNTIYFGEGSWLTVV.

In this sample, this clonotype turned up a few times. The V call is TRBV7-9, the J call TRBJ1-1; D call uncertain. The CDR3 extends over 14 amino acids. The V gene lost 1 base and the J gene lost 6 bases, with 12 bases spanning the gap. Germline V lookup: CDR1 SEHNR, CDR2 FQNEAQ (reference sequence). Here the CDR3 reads CASSLDLEGPEAFF. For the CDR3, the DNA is TGTGCCAGCAGCTTAGATTTGGAGGGCCCTGAAGCTTTCTTT.

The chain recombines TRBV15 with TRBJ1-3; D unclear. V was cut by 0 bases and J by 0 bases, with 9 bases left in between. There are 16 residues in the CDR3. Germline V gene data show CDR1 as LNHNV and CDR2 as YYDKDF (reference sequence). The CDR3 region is CATSRDRSFSGNTIYF. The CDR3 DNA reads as TGTGCCACCAGCAGAGATCGCAGCTTCTCTGGAAACACCATATATTTT.

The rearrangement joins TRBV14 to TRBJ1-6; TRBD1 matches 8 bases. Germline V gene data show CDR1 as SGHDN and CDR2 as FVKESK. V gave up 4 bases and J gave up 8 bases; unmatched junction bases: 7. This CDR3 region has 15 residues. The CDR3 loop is CASSPGGDPDSPLHF. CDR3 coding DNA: TGTGCCAGCAGCCCAGGGGGCGACCCAGATTCACCCCTCCACTTT.

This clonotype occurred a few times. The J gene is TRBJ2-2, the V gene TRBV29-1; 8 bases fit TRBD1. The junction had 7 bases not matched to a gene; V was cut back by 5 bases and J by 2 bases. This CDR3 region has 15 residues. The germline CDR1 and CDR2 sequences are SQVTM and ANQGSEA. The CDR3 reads CSVTGQGSNTGELFF. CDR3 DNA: TGCAGCGTTACCGGACAGGGTAGTAACACCGGGGAGCTGTTTTTT.

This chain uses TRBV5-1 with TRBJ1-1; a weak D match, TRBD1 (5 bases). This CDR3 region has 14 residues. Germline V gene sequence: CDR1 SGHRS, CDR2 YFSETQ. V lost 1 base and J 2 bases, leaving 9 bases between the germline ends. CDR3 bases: TGCGCCAGCAGCTTGTTCGGGGACAACACTGAAGCTTTCTTT. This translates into CASSLFGDNTEAFF.

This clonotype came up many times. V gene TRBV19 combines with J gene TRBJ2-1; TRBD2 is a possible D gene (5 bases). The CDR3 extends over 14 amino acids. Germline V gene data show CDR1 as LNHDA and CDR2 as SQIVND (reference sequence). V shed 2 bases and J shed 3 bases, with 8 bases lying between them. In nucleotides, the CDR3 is TGTGCCAGTAGTATAAGCGGCGTCTACAATGAGCAGTTCTTC. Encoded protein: CASSISGVYNEQFF.

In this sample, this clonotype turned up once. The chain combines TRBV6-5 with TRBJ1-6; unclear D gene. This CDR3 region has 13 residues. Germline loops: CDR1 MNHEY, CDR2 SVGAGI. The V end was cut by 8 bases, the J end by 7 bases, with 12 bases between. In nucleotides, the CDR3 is TGTGCCAGCGCTACAGTGGAGAATTCACCCCTCCACTTT. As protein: CASATVENSPLHF.

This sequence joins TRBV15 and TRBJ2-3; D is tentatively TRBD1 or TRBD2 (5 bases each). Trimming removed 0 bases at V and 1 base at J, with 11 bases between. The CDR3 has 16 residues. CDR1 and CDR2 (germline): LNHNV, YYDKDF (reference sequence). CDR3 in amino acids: CATSRDGALGTDTQYF. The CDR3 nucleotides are TGTGCCACCAGCAGAGACGGGGCTCTGGGCACAGATACGCAGTATTTT.

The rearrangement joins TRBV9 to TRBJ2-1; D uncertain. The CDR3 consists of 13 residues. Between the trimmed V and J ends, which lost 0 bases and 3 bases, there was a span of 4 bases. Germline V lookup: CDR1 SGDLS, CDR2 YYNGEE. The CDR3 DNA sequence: TGTGCCAGCAGCGTAGCTAGCTACAATGAGCAGTTCTTC. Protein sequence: CASSVASYNEQFF.

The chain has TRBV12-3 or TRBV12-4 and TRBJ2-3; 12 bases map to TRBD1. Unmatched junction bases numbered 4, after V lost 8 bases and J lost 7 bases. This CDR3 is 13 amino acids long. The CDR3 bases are TGTGCCAGCGGGACAGGGGGCCTTCATACGCAGTATTTT. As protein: CASGTGGLHTQYF.

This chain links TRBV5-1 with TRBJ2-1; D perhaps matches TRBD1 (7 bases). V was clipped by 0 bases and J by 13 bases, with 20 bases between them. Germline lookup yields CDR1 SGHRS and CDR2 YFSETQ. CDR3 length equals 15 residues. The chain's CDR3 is CASSLGGTAGTGQFF. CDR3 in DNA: TGCGCCAGCAGCTTGGGCGGGACAGCAGGCACTGGACAGTTCTTC.

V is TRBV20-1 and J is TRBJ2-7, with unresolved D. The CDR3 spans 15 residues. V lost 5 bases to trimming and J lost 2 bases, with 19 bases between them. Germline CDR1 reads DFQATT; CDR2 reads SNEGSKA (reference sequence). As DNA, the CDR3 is TGCAGTGCTCTACTGGGCCCCGCGGAACCCTACGAGCAGTACTTC. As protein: CSALLGPAEPYEQYF.

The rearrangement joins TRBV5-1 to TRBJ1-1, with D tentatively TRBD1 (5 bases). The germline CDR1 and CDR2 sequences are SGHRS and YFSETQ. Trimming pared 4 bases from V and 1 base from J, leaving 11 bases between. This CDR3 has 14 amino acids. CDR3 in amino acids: CASSRDVGNTEAFF. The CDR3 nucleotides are TGCGCCAGCAGCCGGGACGTCGGGAACACTGAAGCTTTCTTT.

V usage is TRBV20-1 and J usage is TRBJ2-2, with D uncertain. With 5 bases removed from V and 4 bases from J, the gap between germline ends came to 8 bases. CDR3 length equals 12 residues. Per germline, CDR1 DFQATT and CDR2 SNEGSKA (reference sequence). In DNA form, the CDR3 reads TGCAGTGCTGACCCGGGCACCGGGGAGCTGTTTTTT. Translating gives CSADPGTGELFF.

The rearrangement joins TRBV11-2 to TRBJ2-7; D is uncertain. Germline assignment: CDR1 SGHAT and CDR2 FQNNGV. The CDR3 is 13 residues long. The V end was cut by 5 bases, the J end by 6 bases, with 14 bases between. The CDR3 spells CASSALNTGEQYF. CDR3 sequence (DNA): TGTGCCAGCAGCGCACTAAATACGGGCGAGCAGTACTTC. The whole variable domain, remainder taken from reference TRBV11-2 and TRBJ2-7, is EAGVAQSPRYKIIEKRQSVAFWCNPISGHATLYWYQQILGQGPKLLIQFQNNGVVDDSQLPKDRFSAERLKGVDSTLKIQPAKLEDSAVYLCASSALNTGEQYFGPGTRLTVT.

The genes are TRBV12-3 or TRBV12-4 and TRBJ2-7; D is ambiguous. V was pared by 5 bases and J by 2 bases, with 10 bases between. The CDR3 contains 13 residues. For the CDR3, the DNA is TGTGCCAGCAGTCCAAGGTGGGCCTACGAGCAGTACTTC. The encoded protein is CASSPRWAYEQYF.

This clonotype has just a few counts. The chain's CDR3 is CAGEQLRLAGEADTQYF. The CDR3 nucleotides are TGTGCCGGAGAACAGCTACGACTAGCGGGAGAGGCAGATACGCAGTATTTT. This chain connects TRBV2 to TRBJ2-3; 12 bases agree with TRBD2. The germline CDR1 and CDR2 sequences are SNHLY and FYNNEI. CDR3 length: 17 residues. Trimming at V came to 11 bases and at J to 4 bases, leaving 16 bases not matched to a gene.

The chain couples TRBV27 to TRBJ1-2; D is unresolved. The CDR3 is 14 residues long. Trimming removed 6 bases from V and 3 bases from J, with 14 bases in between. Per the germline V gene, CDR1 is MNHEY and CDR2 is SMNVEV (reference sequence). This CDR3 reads CASSWGGPDYGYTF. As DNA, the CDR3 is TGTGCCAGCAGCTGGGGAGGGCCTGACTATGGCTACACCTTC.

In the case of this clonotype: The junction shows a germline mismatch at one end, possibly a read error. CDR3 protein: CDSSWDGLNTEAFF. The CDR3 nucleotides read TGTGACAGCAGTTGGGACGGTTTGAACACTGAAGCTTTCTTT. V and J are TRBV27 and TRBJ1-1, with a weak D call TRBD1 (5 bases). CDR1 is MNHEY, CDR2 SMNVEV, per germline (reference sequence). This CDR3 has 14 residues.

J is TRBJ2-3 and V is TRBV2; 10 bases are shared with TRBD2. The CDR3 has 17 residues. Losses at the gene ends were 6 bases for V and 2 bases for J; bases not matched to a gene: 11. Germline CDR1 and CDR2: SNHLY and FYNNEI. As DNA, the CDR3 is TGTGCCAGCAGCATTCTGAGGACTAGCGGAGCCACAGATACGCAGTATTTT. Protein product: CASSILRTSGATDTQYF.

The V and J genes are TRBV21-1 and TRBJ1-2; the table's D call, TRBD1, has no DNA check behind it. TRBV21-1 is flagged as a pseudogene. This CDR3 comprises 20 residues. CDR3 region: CASSKATSIRTGKLNYGYTF. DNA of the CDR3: TGTGCCAGCAGCAAAGCTACAAGCATTCGGACAGGAAAACTTAACTATGGCTACACCTTC.